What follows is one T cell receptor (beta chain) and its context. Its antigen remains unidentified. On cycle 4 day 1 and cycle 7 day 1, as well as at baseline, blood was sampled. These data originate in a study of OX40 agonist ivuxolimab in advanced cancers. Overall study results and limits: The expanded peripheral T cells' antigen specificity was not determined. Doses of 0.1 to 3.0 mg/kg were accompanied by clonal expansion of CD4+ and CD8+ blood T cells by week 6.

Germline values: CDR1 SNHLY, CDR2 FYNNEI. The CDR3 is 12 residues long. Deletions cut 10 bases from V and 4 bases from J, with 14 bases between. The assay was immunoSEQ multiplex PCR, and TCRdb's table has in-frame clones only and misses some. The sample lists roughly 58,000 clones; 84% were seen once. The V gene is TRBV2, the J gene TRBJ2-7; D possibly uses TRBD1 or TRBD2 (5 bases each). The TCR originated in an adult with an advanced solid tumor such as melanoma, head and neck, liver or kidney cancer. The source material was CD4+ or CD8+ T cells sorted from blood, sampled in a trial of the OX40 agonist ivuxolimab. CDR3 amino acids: CATRTPGYEQYF. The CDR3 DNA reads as TGTGCCACACGGACTCCAGGGTACGAGCAGTACTTC.